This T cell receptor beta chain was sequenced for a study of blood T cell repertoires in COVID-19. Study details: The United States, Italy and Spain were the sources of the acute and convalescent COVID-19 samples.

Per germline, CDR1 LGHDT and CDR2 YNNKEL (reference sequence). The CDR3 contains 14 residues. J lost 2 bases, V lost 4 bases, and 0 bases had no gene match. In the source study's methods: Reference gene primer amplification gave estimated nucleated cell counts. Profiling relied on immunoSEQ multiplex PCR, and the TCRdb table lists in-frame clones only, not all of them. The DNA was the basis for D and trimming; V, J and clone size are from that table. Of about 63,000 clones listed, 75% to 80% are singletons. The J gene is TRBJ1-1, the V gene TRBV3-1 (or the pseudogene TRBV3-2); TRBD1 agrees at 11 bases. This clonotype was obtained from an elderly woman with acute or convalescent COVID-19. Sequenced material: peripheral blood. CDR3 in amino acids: CASSRTGGNTEAFF. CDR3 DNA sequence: TGTGCCAGCAGCCGGACAGGGGGCAACACTGAAGCTTTCTTT.